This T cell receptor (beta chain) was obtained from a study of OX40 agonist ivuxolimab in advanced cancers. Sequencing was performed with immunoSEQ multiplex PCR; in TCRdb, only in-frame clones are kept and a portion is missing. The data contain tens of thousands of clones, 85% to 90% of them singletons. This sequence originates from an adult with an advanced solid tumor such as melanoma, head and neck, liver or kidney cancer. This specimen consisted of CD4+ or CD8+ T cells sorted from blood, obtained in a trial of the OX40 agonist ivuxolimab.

The CDR3 nucleotides read TGTGCCAGCAGCCCTGGCTTGACAGAGAACACTGAAGCTTTCTTT. Encoded protein: CASSPGLTENTEAFF. The rearrangement uses TRBV7-2 and TRBJ1-1; the D gene is possibly TRBD1 (5 bases). With 5 bases removed from V and 1 base from J, the gap between germline ends came to 14 bases. Germline V gives CDR1 SGHTA, CDR2 FQGNSA. The CDR3 has 15 residues.